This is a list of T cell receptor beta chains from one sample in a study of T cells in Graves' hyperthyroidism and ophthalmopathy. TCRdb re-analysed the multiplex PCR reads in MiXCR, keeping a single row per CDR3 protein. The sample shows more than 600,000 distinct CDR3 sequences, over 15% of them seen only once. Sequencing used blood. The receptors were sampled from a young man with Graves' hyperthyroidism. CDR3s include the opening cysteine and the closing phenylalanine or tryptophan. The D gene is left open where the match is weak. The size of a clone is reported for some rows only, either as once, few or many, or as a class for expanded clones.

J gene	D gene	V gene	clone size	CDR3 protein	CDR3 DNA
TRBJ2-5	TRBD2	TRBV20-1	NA	CSAPSGLAVEETQYF	TGCAGTGCTCCCTCCGGACTAGCGGTGGAAGAGACCCAGTACTTC
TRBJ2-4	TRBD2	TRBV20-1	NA	CSARTGLAGWGNIQYF	TGCAGTGCTAGGACGGGACTAGCGGGATGGGGAAACATTCAGTACTTC
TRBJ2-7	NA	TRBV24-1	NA	CATSDSGTHYEQYF	TGTGCCACCAGTGACTCCGGGACCCACTACGAGCAGTACTTC
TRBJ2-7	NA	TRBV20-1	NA	CSAREGARLVYEQYF	TGCAGTGCTAGAGAAGGGGCCCGACTAGTCTACGAGCAGTACTTC
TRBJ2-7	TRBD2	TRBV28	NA	CASSPAGVARTYEQYF	TGTGCCAGCAGTCCAGCGGGGGTAGCGCGGACCTACGAGCAGTACTTC
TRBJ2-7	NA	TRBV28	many	CASSFLTDSYEQYF	TGTGCCAGCAGTTTTTTGACAGACTCCTACGAGCAGTACTTC
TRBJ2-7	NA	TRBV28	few	CASSLPRTGIVSYEQYF	TGTGCCAGCAGTTTACCCCGAACAGGGATCGTCTCCTACGAGCAGTACTTC
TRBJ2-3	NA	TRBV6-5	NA	CASSYRASSNTQYF	TGTGCCAGCAGTTACAGGGCTAGCTCGAATACGCAGTATTTT
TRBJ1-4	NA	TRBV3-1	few	CASSRRASNEKLFF	TGTGCCAGCAGCCGAAGGGCGAGTAATGAAAAACTGTTTTTT
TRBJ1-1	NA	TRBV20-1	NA	CSARDRGRLNTEAFF	TGCAGTGCTAGAGATAGGGGCAGACTGAACACTGAAGCTTTCTTT
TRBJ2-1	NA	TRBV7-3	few	CASSHRSGAENEQFF	TGTGCCAGCAGTCACAGGTCAGGGGCGGAAAATGAGCAGTTCTTC
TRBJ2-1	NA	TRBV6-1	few	CASSGFPGVGTGEQFF	TGTGCCAGCAGTGGTTTTCCGGGAGTAGGTACGGGTGAGCAGTTCTTC
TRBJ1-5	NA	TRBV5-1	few	CASSLGGADNQPQHF	TGCGCCAGCAGCTTAGGAGGGGCGGACAATCAGCCCCAGCATTTT
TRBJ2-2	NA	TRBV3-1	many	CASSPLRTAPTNTGELFF	TGTGCCAGCAGCCCATTGAGGACGGCTCCCACGAACACCGGGGAGCTGTTTTTT
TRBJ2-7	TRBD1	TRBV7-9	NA	CASSLVGDSYEQYF	TGTGCCAGCAGCTTAGTAGGGGACAGCTACGAGCAGTACTTC
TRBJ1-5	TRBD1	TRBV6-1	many	CASSKGTVSNQPQHF	TGTGCCAGCAGTAAAGGGACAGTTAGCAATCAGCCCCAGCATTTT
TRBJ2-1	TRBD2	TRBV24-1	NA	CATSDLATSGSGNEQFF	TGTGCCACCAGTGATTTGGCGACTAGCGGGAGCGGCAATGAGCAGTTCTTC
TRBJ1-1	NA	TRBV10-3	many	CAISDPGGYTEAFF	TGTGCCATCAGTGACCCGGGGGGTTACACTGAAGCTTTCTTT
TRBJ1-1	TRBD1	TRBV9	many	CASTGTGGNEAFF	TGTGCCAGCACCGGGACAGGGGGAAATGAAGCTTTCTTT
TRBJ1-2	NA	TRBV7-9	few	CASSPLGRVGTNYGYTF	TGTGCCAGCAGCCCATTGGGCAGGGTAGGGACTAACTATGGCTACACCTTC
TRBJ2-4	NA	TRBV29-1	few	CSVEDFKGGANIQYF	TGCAGCGTTGAAGACTTCAAGGGGGGGGCGAACATTCAGTACTTC
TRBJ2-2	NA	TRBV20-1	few	CSARDPVEGTAGELFF	TGCAGTGCTAGAGATCCGGTTGAGGGGACGGCCGGGGAGCTGTTTTTT
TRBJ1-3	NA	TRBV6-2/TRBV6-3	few	CASNPLFSGNTIYF	TGTGCCAGCAATCCGCTCTTCTCTGGAAACACCATATATTTT
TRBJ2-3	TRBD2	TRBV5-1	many	CASRAGGGADTQYF	TGCGCCAGCAGAGCGGGAGGCGGGGCAGATACGCAGTATTTT
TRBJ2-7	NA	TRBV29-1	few	CSVEHGDYEQYF	TGCAGCGTTGAACATGGCGACTACGAGCAGTACTTC
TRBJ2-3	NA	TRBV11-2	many	CASSQTRPYTDTQYF	TGTGCCAGCAGCCAAACCCGACCCTACACAGATACGCAGTATTTT
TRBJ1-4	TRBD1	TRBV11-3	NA	CASQGAGSEKLFF	TGTGCCAGCCAGGGGGCAGGGAGTGAAAAACTGTTTTTT
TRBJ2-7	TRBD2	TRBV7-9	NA	CASSQGAGPYEQYF	TGTGCCAGCAGCCAGGGAGCGGGACCCTACGAGCAGTACTTC
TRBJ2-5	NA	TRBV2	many	CAGTAGYRETQYF	TGTGCCGGGACAGCGGGATACCGAGAGACCCAGTACTTC
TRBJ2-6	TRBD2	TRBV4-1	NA	CASSLPPGGISGANVLTF	TGCGCCAGCAGCCTCCCCCCGGGGGGGATCTCTGGGGCCAACGTCCTGACTTTC
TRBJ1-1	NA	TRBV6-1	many	CASRSRDTEAFF	TGTGCCAGCAGGAGCCGAGACACTGAAGCTTTCTTT
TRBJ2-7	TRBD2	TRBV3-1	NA	CASSPSLAEKRYEQYF	TGTGCCAGCAGCCCCTCACTAGCGGAAAAACGCTACGAGCAGTACTTC
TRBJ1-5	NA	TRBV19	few	CASNPSNQPQHF	TGTGCCAGTAACCCAAGCAATCAGCCCCAGCATTTT
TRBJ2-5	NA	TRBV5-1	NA	CASRILGAQETQYF	TGCGCCAGCAGAATCCTCGGGGCTCAAGAGACCCAGTACTTC
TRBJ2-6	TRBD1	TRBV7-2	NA	CASSPGTGKRANVLTF	TGTGCCAGCAGCCCTGGGACAGGCAAAAGGGCCAACGTCCTGACTTTC
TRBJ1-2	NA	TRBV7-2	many	CASSLDRGALANYGYTF	TGTGCCAGCAGCTTAGACCGGGGGGCGTTAGCTAACTATGGCTACACCTTC